One and the same sample provided the 22 T cell receptor beta chains below, sequenced in a study of cytomegalovirus exposure and HLA in healthy donors. The PCR made use of 60 Vbeta and 13 Jbeta primers. TCRdb's copy holds only in-frame clones and misses some; the assay was immunoSEQ multiplex PCR. The profile shows 250,000 to 350,000 clones, roughly 89% of them singletons. The sample taken for sequencing was PBMCs. Every receptor here comes from a woman younger than 30 in good health and CMV-seronegative.

This chain connects TRBV10-3 to TRBJ1-1, with D maybe TRBD1 (5 bases). Germline V CDR1 and CDR2: ENHRY, SYGVKD. The ends were cut back, 11 bases at V and 0 bases at J, with 13 bases in the middle. This CDR3 contains 13 residues. The CDR3 nucleotides are TGTGCCGCCAAGACAGTTATGAACACTGAAGCTTTCTTT. Its protein is CAAKTVMNTEAFF.

This clone was observed a handful of times. This sequence joins TRBV23-1 and TRBJ2-1; 9 bases agree with TRBD2. TRBV23-1 is placed among ORFs of uncertain function. V shed 6 bases and J 5 bases; nucleotides not matched to a gene: 5. The CDR3 contains 14 residues. The DNA for the CDR3 is TGCGCCAGCAGAGGACTAGCGACAGACAATGAGCAGTTCTTC. This encodes CASRGLATDNEQFF.

J is TRBJ1-2 and V is TRBV10-3, with D unresolved. CDR1 and CDR2 (germline): ENHRY, SYGVKD. The CDR3 totals 12 residues. Trimming pared 0 bases from V and 9 bases from J, leaving 8 bases between. The CDR3: CAISESRGSYTF. The CDR3 nucleotides read TGTGCCATCAGTGAGTCCCGAGGAAGCTACACCTTC.

The V call is TRBV1, the J call TRBJ2-7; the table's TRBD2 call for D was not verified on the DNA. TRBV1 is classified as a pseudogene. The CDR3 has 15 residues. Here the CDR3 DNA reads TGCACCAGCAGCCAGCAGAGTGGGGGGGCCTACGAGCAGTACTTC. Its translation: CTSSQQSGGAYEQYF.

The chain recombines TRBV6-6 with TRBJ1-4, with D possibly TRBD1 on 6 matching bases. The CDR3 totals 14 residues. V was clipped by 5 bases and J by 0 bases, with 7 bases between them. The germline V gene has CDR1 MNHNY and CDR2 SVGAGI (reference sequence). Here the CDR3 reads CASSRQATNEKLFF. The DNA for the CDR3 is TGTGCCAGCAGTCGACAGGCAACTAATGAAAAACTGTTTTTT.

This chain links TRBV6-5 with TRBJ2-7; TRBD1 aligns across 11 bases. Germline V gives CDR1 MNHEY, CDR2 SVGAGI. V lost 3 bases to trimming and J lost 11 bases; unmatched junction nucleotides: 6. The CDR3 consists of 13 residues. The CDR3 bases are TGTGCCAGCAGTTATGGGACAGGGGGTAGAGAGTACTTC. Its translation is CASSYGTGGREYF.

The chain links TRBV7-8 to TRBJ1-5; D not resolved. Between the trimmed V and J ends, which lost 2 bases and 0 bases, there was a span of 8 bases. Germline CDR1 and CDR2: SGHVS and FQNEAQ. The CDR3 loop spans 15 amino acids. CDR3 coding DNA: TGTGCCAGCAGCTTAAACAGTTATAGCAATCAGCCCCAGCATTTT. Its translation: CASSLNSYSNQPQHF.

This sequence joins TRBV6-5 and TRBJ2-1; 8 bases fit TRBD1. After removal of 8 bases from V and 4 bases from J, the junction contained 1 base not matched to a gene. The length of the CDR3 is 12 residues. Germline V gene sequence: CDR1 MNHEY, CDR2 SVGAGI. The DNA for the CDR3 is TGTGCCAGCGGACAGGGATACAATGAGCAGTTCTTC. Translation: CASGQGYNEQFF.

This chain links TRBV21-1 with TRBJ1-5. TRBV21-1 represents a pseudogene. The CDR3 has 12 residues. Written as DNA, the CDR3 is TGTGCCAGCGGGGGGGGCCACCAGCCCCAGCATTTT. Its protein product is CASGGGHQPQHF.

The chain combines TRBV5-1 with TRBJ1-4; no reliable D call. Germline CDR1 reads SGHRS; CDR2 reads YFSETQ. Trimming cost V 0 bases and J 5 bases, with 17 bases left between them. The CDR3 covers 17 residues. CDR3 region: CASSLDRTSGENEKLFF. CDR3 bases: TGCGCCAGCAGCTTGGATCGGACCTCCGGGGAGAATGAAAAACTGTTTTTT.

This sequence joins TRBV20-1 and TRBJ2-1, with D unclear. Trimming cost V 2 bases and J 9 bases, with 8 bases left between them. This CDR3 comprises 11 residues. Germline-derived CDR1 and CDR2 are DFQATT and SNEGSKA (reference sequence). DNA for the CDR3: TGCAGTGCTAGACGGGTCACTGAGCAGTTCTTC. Its protein product is CSARRVTEQFF.

This chain joins TRBV4-1 and TRBJ1-4; D remains ambiguous. This CDR3 is built from 17 residues. Germline-derived CDR1 and CDR2 are MGHRA and YSYEKL. The V and J ends lost 1 base and 0 bases respectively, with 12 bases between them. The DNA of the CDR3 is TGCGCCAGCAGCCAAGTGGGCAGTATTGCAACTAATGAAAAACTGTTTTTT. Amino acid sequence: CASSQVGSIATNEKLFF.

This clone was recorded once. The chain has TRBV30 and TRBJ2-1; 7 bases are shared with TRBD2. V lost 2 bases to trimming and J lost 6 bases; unmatched junction nucleotides: 16. The CDR3 sequence is 17 residues long. Germline V gene data show CDR1 as GTSNPN and CDR2 as SVGIG (reference sequence). In nucleotides, the CDR3 is TGTGCCTGGAGTTACGTCGCCCGCGGGGGAGATGGCAATGAGCAGTTCTTC. It yields the protein CAWSYVARGGDGNEQFF.

V and J are TRBV11-3 and TRBJ1-1, with 7 bases lining up with TRBD1. V gave up 6 bases and J gave up 0 bases; unmatched junction bases: 4. The germline CDR1 and CDR2 sequences are SGHNT and YENEEA. The CDR3 extends over 14 amino acids. CDR3: CASRAGTVNTEAFF. CDR3 coding DNA: TGTGCCAGCAGAGCCGGGACAGTGAACACTGAAGCTTTCTTT.

V usage is TRBV6-6 and J usage is TRBJ2-3, with 7 bases fitting TRBD1. Germline V gene sequence: CDR1 MNHNY, CDR2 SVGAGI (reference sequence). The junction had 6 bases not matched to a gene; V was cut back by 6 bases and J by 0 bases. The CDR3 loop spans 15 amino acids. The CDR3 protein is CASRPGTASTDTQYF. CDR3 DNA: TGTGCCAGCAGACCCGGGACAGCTAGCACAGATACGCAGTATTTT.

The chain combines TRBV18 with TRBJ1-6, with a possible D match to TRBD1 (5 bases). V shed 6 bases and J shed 7 bases, with 13 bases lying between them. The germline V gene has CDR1 KGHSH and CDR2 LQKENI. CDR3 length: 14 amino acids. For the CDR3, the DNA is TGTGCCAGCTCCCGGGACTTAGGAAATTCACCCCTCCACTTT. It translates to CASSRDLGNSPLHF.

The rearrangement uses TRBV10-3 and TRBJ2-1; 9 nucleotides line up with TRBD2. Germline V CDR1 and CDR2: ENHRY, SYGVKD. This CDR3 contains 14 residues. V gave up 3 bases and J gave up 5 bases; unmatched junction bases: 2. DNA of the CDR3: TGTGCCATCAGTGAAGTAGCGGGGGACAATGAGCAGTTCTTC. It translates to CAISEVAGDNEQFF.

CDR3 amino acids: CASGGQTDEKLFF. In DNA form, the CDR3 reads TGTGCCAGCGGCGGACAGACCGATGAAAAACTGTTTTTT. The chain combines TRBV9 with TRBJ1-4; a weak D match, TRBD1 (6 bases). There are 13 residues in the CDR3. The V gene's germline CDR1 is SGDLS and CDR2 YYNGEE. V gave up 7 bases and J gave up 6 bases, with 13 bases separating them.

The rearrangement links TRBV27 to TRBJ2-5; possibly TRBD1 for D (5 bases). The V gene's germline CDR1 is MNHEY and CDR2 SMNVEV (reference sequence). Trimming left V 2 bases short and J 2 bases short, with 9 bases between. This CDR3 spans 14 amino acids. The CDR3, as DNA: TGTGCCAGCAGTTTACATGACAGACAAGAGACCCAGTACTTC. This codes for CASSLHDRQETQYF.

The chain couples TRBV5-8 to TRBJ1-2, with D unresolved. This CDR3 spans 14 amino acids. Trimming took off 0 bases at V and 6 bases at J, with 12 bases between the two ends. Germline assignment: CDR1 SGHTS and CDR2 YDEGEE. The CDR3 is CASSLGPGGNGYTF. The CDR3 DNA is TGTGCCAGCAGCTTGGGTCCAGGTGGAAATGGCTACACCTTC.

The rearrangement uses TRBV5-4 and TRBJ2-1; TRBD2 might be the D (6 bases). The V gene lost 3 bases and the J gene lost 5 bases, with 12 bases spanning the gap. Germline V lookup: CDR1 SGHNT, CDR2 YYREEE (reference sequence). CDR3 size: 14 residues. For the CDR3, the DNA is TGTGCCAGCAGCTCGGGGGTTCACGACAATGAGCAGTTCTTC. Encoded protein: CASSSGVHDNEQFF.

The CDR3 DNA follows: TGTGCCAGCAGCTTAGGCGGGGGGGGACCCTACGAGCAGTACTTC. Its protein product is CASSLGGGGPYEQYF. The gene calls are TRBV11-2 and TRBJ2-7; 9 nucleotides line up with TRBD2. The V gene end was trimmed by 1 base and the J gene end by 2 bases; junction bases not matched to a gene: 3. The CDR3 is 15 residues long. In germline, CDR1 is SGHAT, CDR2 FQNNGV.